This T cell receptor (beta chain) was recovered during a study of blood T cell repertoires in COVID-19. Looking at the study overall: T cells, B-cell-depleted T cells, or PBMCs provided the cDNA or gDNA that served as material.

Assay: immunoSEQ multiplex PCR; the TCRdb copy retains only in-frame clones and omits some. The top ten hold roughly 1.5% of the sample, which has roughly 380,000 clones, about 89% seen once. From germline, CDR1 is LGHNA and CDR2 YSLEER. The CDR3 is made up of 16 amino acids. V lost 0 bases to trimming and J lost 0 bases, with 9 bases between them. The sequence was obtained from a middle-aged woman with COVID-19, enrolled during active disease. The V call is TRBV4-3, the J call TRBJ2-4; D is possibly TRBD2 (5 bases). The sample consisted of peripheral blood. CDR3 sequence reads: CASSQDRERAKNIQYF. In nucleotides, the CDR3 is TGCGCCAGCAGCCAAGATAGGGAGCGAGCCAAAAACATTCAGTACTTC.